Given below is one T cell receptor (beta chain) in context. This sample was taken from a study of blood T cell repertoires in COVID-19. Study details: T cells, B-cell-depleted T cells, or PBMCs supplied cDNA or gDNA.

Generated by immunoSEQ multiplex PCR, the TCRdb table keeps only in-frame clones and is missing some. The sample holds about 86,000 clones, approximately 83% seen once. Trimming shortened V by 3 bases and J by 6 bases, and 8 bases separated the two germline ends. The CDR3 is 12 residues long. CDR1 is SEHNR and CDR2 is FQNEAQ in the germline V gene (reference sequence). The genes are TRBV7-9 and TRBJ1-1, with no clear D. The source is a woman of 80 years or more with active or convalescent COVID-19. Sequenced: peripheral blood. Here the CDR3 reads CASSLIGAEAFF. For the CDR3, the DNA is TGTGCCAGCAGCTTGATCGGGGCTGAAGCTTTCTTT.